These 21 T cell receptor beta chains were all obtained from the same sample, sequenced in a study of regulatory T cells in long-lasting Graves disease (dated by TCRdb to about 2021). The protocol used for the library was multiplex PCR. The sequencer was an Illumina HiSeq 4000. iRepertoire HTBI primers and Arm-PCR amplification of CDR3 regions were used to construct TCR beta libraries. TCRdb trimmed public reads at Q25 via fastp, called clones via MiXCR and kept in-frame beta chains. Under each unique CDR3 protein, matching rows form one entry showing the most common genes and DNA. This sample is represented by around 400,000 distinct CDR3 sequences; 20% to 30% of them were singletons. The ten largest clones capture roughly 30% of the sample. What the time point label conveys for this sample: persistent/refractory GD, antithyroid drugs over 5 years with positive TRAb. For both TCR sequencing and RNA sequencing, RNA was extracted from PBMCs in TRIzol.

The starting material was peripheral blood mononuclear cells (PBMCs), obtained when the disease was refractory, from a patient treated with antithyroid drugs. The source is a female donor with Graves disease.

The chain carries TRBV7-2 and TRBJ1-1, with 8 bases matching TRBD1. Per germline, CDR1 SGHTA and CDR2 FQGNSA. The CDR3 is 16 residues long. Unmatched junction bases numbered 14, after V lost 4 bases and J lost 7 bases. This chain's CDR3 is CASSSKSGQGGIEAFF. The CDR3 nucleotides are TGTGCCAGCAGCTCTAAATCCGGACAGGGCGGGATTGAAGCTTTCTTT.

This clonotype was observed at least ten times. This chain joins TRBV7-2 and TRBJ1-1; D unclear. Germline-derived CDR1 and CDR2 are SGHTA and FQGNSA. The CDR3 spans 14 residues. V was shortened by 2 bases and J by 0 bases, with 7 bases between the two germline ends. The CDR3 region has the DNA TGTGCCAGCAGCTTATCCCCGGTGAACACTGAAGCTTTCTTT. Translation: CASSLSPVNTEAFF.

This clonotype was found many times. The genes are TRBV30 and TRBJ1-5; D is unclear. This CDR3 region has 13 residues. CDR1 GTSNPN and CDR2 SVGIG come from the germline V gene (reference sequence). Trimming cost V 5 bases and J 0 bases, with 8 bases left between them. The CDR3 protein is CAWQVNSNQPQHF. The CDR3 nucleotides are TGTGCCTGGCAAGTTAATAGCAATCAGCCCCAGCATTTT. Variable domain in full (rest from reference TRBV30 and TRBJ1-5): SQTIHQWPATLVQPVGSPLSLECTVEGTSNPNLYWYRQAAGRGLQLLFYSVGIGQISSEVPQNLSASRPQDRQFILSSKKLLLSDSGFYLCAWQVNSNQPQHFGDGTRLSIL.

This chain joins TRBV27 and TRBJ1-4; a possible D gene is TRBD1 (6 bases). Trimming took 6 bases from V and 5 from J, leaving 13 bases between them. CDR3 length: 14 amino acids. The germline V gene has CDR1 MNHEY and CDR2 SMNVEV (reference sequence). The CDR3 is CASRQGLNNEKLFF. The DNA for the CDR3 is TGTGCCAGCAGGCAGGGGTTGAACAATGAAAAACTGTTTTTT.

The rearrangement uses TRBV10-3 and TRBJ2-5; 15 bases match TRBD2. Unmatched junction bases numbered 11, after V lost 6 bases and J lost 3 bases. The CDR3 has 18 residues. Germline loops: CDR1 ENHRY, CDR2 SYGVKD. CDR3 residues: CAISGLAGGPTVEETQYF. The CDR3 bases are TGTGCCATCAGCGGACTAGCGGGAGGGCCAACTGTAGAAGAGACCCAGTACTTC.

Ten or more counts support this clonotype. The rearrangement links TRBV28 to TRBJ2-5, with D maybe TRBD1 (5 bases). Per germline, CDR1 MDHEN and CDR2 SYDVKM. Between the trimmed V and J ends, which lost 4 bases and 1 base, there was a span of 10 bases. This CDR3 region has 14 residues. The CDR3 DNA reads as TGTGCCAGCAGTTACCAGGGATTCCAAGAGACCCAGTACTTC. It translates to CASSYQGFQETQYF.

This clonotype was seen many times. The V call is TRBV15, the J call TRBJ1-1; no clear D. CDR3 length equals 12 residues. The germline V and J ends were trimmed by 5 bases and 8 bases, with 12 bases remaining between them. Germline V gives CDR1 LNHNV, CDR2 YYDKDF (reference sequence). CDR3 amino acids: CATSPAGREAFF. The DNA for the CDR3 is TGTGCCACCAGCCCCGCTGGTCGCGAAGCTTTCTTT.

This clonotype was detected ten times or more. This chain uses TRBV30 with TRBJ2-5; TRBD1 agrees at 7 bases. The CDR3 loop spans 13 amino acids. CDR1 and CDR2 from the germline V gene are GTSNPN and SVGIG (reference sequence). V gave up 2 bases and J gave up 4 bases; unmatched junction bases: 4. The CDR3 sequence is CAWSLTGLETQYF. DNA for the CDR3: TGTGCCTGGAGTCTGACAGGGTTAGAGACCCAGTACTTC.

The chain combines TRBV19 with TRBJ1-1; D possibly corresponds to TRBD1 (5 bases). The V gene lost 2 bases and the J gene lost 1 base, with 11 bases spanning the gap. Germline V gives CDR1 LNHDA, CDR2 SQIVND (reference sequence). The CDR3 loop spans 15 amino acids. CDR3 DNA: TGTGCCAGTAGTATAAACGGGGCGGGGAACACTGAAGCTTTCTTT. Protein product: CASSINGAGNTEAFF.

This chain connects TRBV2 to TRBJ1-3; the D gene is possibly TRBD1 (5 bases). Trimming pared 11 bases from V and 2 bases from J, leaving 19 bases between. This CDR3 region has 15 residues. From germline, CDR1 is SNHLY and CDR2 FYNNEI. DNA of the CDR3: TGTGCCTCAACCCGTGGGGGATCCGCTGGAAACACCATATATTTT. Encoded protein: CASTRGGSAGNTIYF.

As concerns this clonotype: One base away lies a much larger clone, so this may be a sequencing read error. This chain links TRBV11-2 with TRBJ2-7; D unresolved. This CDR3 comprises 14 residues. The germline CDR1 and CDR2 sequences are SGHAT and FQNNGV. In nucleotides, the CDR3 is TGTGCCAGCAGCTTAGGCCAGAGATCCTACGAGCAGCACTTC. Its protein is CASSLGQRSYEQHF.

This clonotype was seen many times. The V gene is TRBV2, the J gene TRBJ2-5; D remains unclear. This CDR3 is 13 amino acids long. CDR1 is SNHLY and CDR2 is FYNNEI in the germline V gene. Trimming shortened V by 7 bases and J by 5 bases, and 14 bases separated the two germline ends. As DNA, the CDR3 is TGTGCCAGCACCATTGAGGCGGAGGAGACCCAGTACTTC. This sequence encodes CASTIEAEETQYF.

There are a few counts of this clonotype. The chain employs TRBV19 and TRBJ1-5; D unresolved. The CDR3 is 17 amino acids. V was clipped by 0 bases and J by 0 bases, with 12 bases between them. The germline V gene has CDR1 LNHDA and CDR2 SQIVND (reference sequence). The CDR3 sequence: CASSIDWAGLSNQPQHF. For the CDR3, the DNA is TGTGCCAGTAGTATAGATTGGGCAGGACTTAGCAATCAGCCCCAGCATTTT.

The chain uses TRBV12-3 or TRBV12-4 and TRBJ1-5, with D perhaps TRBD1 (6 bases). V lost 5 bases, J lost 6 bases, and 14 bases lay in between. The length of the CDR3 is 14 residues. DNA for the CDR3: TGTGCCAGCAGTCCCCACGGGGGCAGTCAGCCCCAGCATTTT. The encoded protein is CASSPHGGSQPQHF.

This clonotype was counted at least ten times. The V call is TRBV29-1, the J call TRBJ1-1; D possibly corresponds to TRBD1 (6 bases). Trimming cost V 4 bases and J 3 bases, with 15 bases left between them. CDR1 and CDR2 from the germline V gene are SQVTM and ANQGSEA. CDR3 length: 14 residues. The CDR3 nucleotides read TGCAGCGTTGCATCCGGGGGCGATTACACTGAAGCTTTCTTT. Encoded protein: CSVASGGDYTEAFF.

The CDR3 loop reads CAVGRQANTEAFF. The CDR3 DNA follows: TGTGCCGTGGGGCGACAGGCCAACACTGAAGCTTTCTTT. The V call is TRBV7-2, the J call TRBJ1-1; maybe TRBD1 (6 bases). The germline gives CDR1 SGHTA, CDR2 FQGNSA. This CDR3 is 13 amino acids long. With 11 bases removed from V and 2 bases from J, the gap between germline ends came to 15 bases.

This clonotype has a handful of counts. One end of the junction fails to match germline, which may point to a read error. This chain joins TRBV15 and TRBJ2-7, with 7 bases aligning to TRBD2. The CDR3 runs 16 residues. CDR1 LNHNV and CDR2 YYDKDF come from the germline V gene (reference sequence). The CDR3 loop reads CATSRDQLASSSEQYF. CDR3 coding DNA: TGTGCCACCAGCAGAGATCAACTAGCGAGCTCCTCCGAGCAGTACTTC.

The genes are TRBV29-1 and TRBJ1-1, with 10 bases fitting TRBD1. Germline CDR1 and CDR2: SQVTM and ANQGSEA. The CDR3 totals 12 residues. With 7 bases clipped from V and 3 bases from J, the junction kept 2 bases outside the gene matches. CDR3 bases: TGCAGCGCGGGACAGGGGTACACTGAAGCTTTCTTT. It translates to CSAGQGYTEAFF.

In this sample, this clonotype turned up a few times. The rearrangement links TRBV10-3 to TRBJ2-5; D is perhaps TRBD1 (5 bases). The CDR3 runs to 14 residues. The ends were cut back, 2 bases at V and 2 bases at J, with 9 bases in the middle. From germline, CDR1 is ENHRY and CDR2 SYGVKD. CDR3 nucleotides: TGTGCCATCAGTGAGGGGGCCGGACAAGAGACCCAGTACTTC. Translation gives CAISEGAGQETQYF.

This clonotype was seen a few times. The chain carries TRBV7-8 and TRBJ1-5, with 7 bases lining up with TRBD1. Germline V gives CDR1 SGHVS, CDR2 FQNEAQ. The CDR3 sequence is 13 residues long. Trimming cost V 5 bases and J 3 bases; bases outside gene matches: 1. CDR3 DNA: TGTGCCAGCAGCAAGGGGGCCAATCAGCCCCAGCATTTT. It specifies CASSKGANQPQHF.

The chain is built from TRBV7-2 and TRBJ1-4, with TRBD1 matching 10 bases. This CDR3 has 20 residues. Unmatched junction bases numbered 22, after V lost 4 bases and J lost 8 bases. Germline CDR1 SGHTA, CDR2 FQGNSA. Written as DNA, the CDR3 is TGTGCCAGCAGCTCCCCCCCCCCCAGACAGGGGGCCCCTGAATTAGAAAAACTGTTTTTT. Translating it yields CASSSPPPRQGAPELEKLFF.